A selection of T cell receptor beta chains follows, all from one sample in a study of cytomegalovirus exposure and HLA in healthy donors. Assay used: immunoSEQ multiplex PCR; TCRdb lists only in-frame clones, some missing. The sample comprises 150,000 to 200,000 clones, roughly four fifths of which are singletons, and less than 1.2% rests with the top ten. Material for sequencing was PBMCs. These receptors all stem from a woman aged 35 to 49 in good health and CMV-seronegative. Each CDR3 is given with its conserved first and last residue. A D gene is named only where the DNA matches it firmly. A row's size may be missing; if present it is once, few, many or a size class.

j_gene | v_gene | d_gene | abundance | len | CDR3nt | CDR3aa
TRBJ1-6 | TRBV2 | NA | NA | 13 | TGTGCCAGCAGTGAAGGGCGGGATTCACCCCTCCACTTT | CASSEGRDSPLHF
TRBJ2-7 | TRBV29-1 | TRBD2 | NA | 14 | TGCAGCGTTGAAGGCCTAGCGGGAGAATACGAGCAGTACTTC | CSVEGLAGEYEQYF
TRBJ2-4 | TRBV6-1 | NA | NA | 13 | TGTGCCAGCAGAACAAGGGGGAAAAACATTCAGTACTTC | CASRTRGKNIQYF
TRBJ1-5 | TRBV5-6 | NA | many | 14 | TGTGCCAGCAGCTTGGGGAGGAAGTATCAGCCCCAGCATTTT | CASSLGRKYQPQHF
TRBJ1-2 | TRBV9 | NA | NA | 14 | TGTGCCAGCAGCGTGAGTTTGGAGAACTATGGCTACACCTTC | CASSVSLENYGYTF
TRBJ1-5 | TRBV5-1 | NA | NA | 15 | TGCGCCAGCAGCTTGGGATCCGGAGGGGGGGAGCCCCAGCATTTT | CASSLGSGGGEPQHF
TRBJ1-1 | TRBV5-1 | TRBD1 | NA | 17 | TGCGCCAGCAGTCTGGGGCCGGAGACAGGGGGCGCCTCTGAAGCTTTCTTT | CASSLGPETGGASEAFF
TRBJ1-5 | TRBV7-9 | NA | few | 17 | TGTGCCAGCAGCTTAGACACAGATTCCTATAGCAATCAGCCCCAGCATTTT | CASSLDTDSYSNQPQHF
TRBJ2-2 | TRBV2 | NA | NA | 15 | TGTGCCAGCAGTGTTTGGCAAATAAACACCGGGGAGCTGTTTTTT | CASSVWQINTGELFF
TRBJ1-2 | TRBV14 | NA | NA | 13 | TGTGCCAGCAGCCAAGGAAATGAGTATGGCTACACCTTC | CASSQGNEYGYTF
TRBJ2-6 | TRBV23-1 | NA | NA | 14 | TGCGCCAGCAGTCCCCCGGGAGGGGCCAACGTCCTGACTTTC | CASSPPGGANVLTF
TRBJ2-3 | TRBV27 | NA | NA | 14 | TGTGCCAGCAGTTTATGGGGCAGCACAGATACGCAGTATTTT | CASSLWGSTDTQYF
TRBJ2-2 | TRBV7-3 | NA | NA | 14 | TGTGCCAGCAGCTTATCCCAGGGGACCGGGGAGCTGTTTTTT | CASSLSQGTGELFF
TRBJ2-4 | TRBV9 | NA | NA | 12 | TGTGCCAGCAGCGTAGAAGGAGGCATTCAGTACTTC | CASSVEGGIQYF
TRBJ2-5 | TRBV6-5 | NA | NA | 11 | TGTGCCAGCAGTACGCGGGAGACCCAGTACTTC | CASSTRETQYF
TRBJ2-2 | TRBV9 | NA | NA | 14 | TGTGCCAGCAGCGTAAATCAGAACACCGGGGAGCTGTTTTTT | CASSVNQNTGELFF
TRBJ1-2 | TRBV27 | NA | NA | 14 | TGTGCCAGCAGTTTGTCACAGGGAAACTATGGCTACACCTTC | CASSLSQGNYGYTF
TRBJ2-5 | TRBV29-1 | NA | NA | 16 | TGCAGCGGGAGGCGGGGGACAGGACCACGCCAAGAGACCCAGTACTTC | CSGRRGTGPRQETQYF
TRBJ1-1 | TRBV28 | NA | few | 12 | TGTGCCAGCAGTCCGACTAACACTGAAGCTTTCTTT | CASSPTNTEAFF
TRBJ2-7 | TRBV6-1 | TRBD1 | NA | 15 | TGTGCCAGCAGCGAATTGGGACAGGGGGCGCATGAGCAGTACTTC | CASSELGQGAHEQYF
TRBJ2-1 | TRBV5-1 | TRBD1 | NA | 13 | TGCGCCAGCAGGACAGGGGAGCAGCGTGAGCAGTTCTTC | CASRTGEQREQFF
TRBJ2-3 | TRBV6-1 | TRBD2 | NA | 15 | TGTGCCAGCACCTGGGCTCGGGAGGAGCCAGATACGCAGTATTTT | CASTWAREEPDTQYF
TRBJ2-1 | TRBV28 | TRBD2 | NA | 16 | TGTGCCAGCAGTTCCGCAGTGGGGGGGTCCTACAATGAGCAGTTCTTC | CASSSAVGGSYNEQFF
TRBJ1-5 | TRBV19 | NA | NA | 14 | TGTGCCAGTAGTATTTCCGGGGGCAATCAGCCCCAGCATTTT | CASSISGGNQPQHF
TRBJ2-1 | TRBV6-5 | TRBD1 | once | 14 | TGTGCCAGCAGTTCAGGGGGAAGGATTAATGAGCAGTTCTTC | CASSSGGRINEQFF
TRBJ2-7 | TRBV6-6 | TRBD2 | once | 13 | TGTGCCAGCTTGAGCGGGAGTGGGTACGAGCAGTACTTC | CASLSGSGYEQYF
TRBJ2-1 | TRBV25-1 | TRBD2 | NA | 16 | TGTGCCAGCAGTCCCTCACTAGCGGGAGGGCCCGATGAGCAGTTCTTC | CASSPSLAGGPDEQFF
TRBJ2-3 | TRBV6-5 | TRBD2 | NA | 15 | TGTGCCAGCAGTTACGAAGCGGGGAGCACAGATACGCAGTATTTT | CASSYEAGSTDTQYF
TRBJ1-5 | TRBV19 | NA | NA | 15 | TGTGCCAGTACCCCAACCGGACTTTTCAATCAGCCCCAGCATTTT | CASTPTGLFNQPQHF
TRBJ2-5 | TRBV5-8 | TRBD1 | NA | 16 | TGTGCCAGCAGCTCAGGGGACAGGGGTTCATTGGAGACCCAGTACTTC | CASSSGDRGSLETQYF
TRBJ2-5 | TRBV28 | TRBD2 | NA | 17 | TGTGCCAGCAGTTCATCGACTAGCGGGAGGGCCGGAGAGACCCAGTACTTC | CASSSSTSGRAGETQYF
TRBJ1-4 | TRBV18 | TRBD1 | NA | 15 | TGTGCCAGCTCACCACTGGGACAGGCGGATGAAAAACTGTTTTTT | CASSPLGQADEKLFF
TRBJ1-1 | TRBV29-1 | TRBD1 | NA | 13 | TGCAGCGTTGAAAGGACAGGGGTCACTGAAGCTTTCTTT | CSVERTGVTEAFF
TRBJ1-2 | TRBV29-1 | TRBD1 | NA | 11 | TGCAGCCACGGGACAGCCTATGGCTACACCTTC | CSHGTAYGYTF
TRBJ2-5 | TRBV7-3 | TRBD2 | NA | 16 | TGTGCCAGCAGCTTAGGGGCCGGGACTAGGAGGGAGACCCAGTACTTC | CASSLGAGTRRETQYF
TRBJ2-7 | TRBV7-3 | NA | NA | 14 | TGTGCCAGCAGCGAGCGGCCAGGCTCCTACGAGCAGTACTTC | CASSERPGSYEQYF
TRBJ1-1 | TRBV10-3 | NA | NA | 14 | TGTGCCATCGGTCCCGGCGGAGGGAACACTGAAGCTTTCTTT | CAIGPGGGNTEAFF
TRBJ1-2 | TRBV28 | TRBD1 | NA | 16 | TGTGCCAGCAGTTTCGGGACAGGGAAAGACCTCTATGGCTACACCTTC | CASSFGTGKDLYGYTF
TRBJ2-1 | TRBV19 | TRBD2 | NA | 15 | TGTGCCAGTAGTATTTCCGGACTAGCGGGGATAGGGTGGTTCTTC | CASSISGLAGIGWFF
TRBJ2-1 | TRBV11-3 | TRBD2 | NA | 15 | TGTGCCAGCAGCTTAAGGACTAGCTCGGGCAATGAGCAGTTCTTC | CASSLRTSSGNEQFF
TRBJ1-1 | TRBV7-9 | NA | once | 15 | TGTGCCAGCAGCTTAGCGCAGGGGACGGGCACTGAAGCTTTCTTT | CASSLAQGTGTEAFF
TRBJ2-1 | TRBV5-1 | NA | NA | 15 | TGCGCCAGCAGCTCAAGCGGGCTATCCTACAATGAGCAGTTCTTC | CASSSSGLSYNEQFF
TRBJ2-7 | TRBV29-1 | TRBD2 | NA | 14 | TGCAGCGTTTCGTATAGCGGGTTCTCCTACGAGCAGTACTTC | CSVSYSGFSYEQYF
TRBJ2-7 | TRBV5-8 | NA | NA | 18 | TGTGCCAGCAGCCCATCACCCAAGACAGGAGGCAGTTCCTACGAGCAGTACTTC | CASSPSPKTGGSSYEQYF
TRBJ2-7 | TRBV7-9 | NA | once | 16 | TGTGCCAGCAGCTTAGCGATGGGGCAACTCTCCTACGAGCAGTACTTC | CASSLAMGQLSYEQYF
TRBJ1-1 | TRBV7-6 | NA | NA | 14 | TGTGCCAGCAGCTTTGTATTTGGGGACTATGAAGCTTTCTTT | CASSFVFGDYEAFF
TRBJ2-2 | TRBV9 | NA | NA | 13 | TGTGCCAGCAGCGGAGGAGGAACCGGGGAGCTGTTTTTT | CASSGGGTGELFF
TRBJ2-3 | TRBV19 | TRBD2 | NA | 19 | TGTGCCAGTAGGAGGACGGGACTAGCGGGAGAATTAAGCACAGATACGCAGTATTTT | CASRRTGLAGELSTDTQYF
TRBJ2-3 | TRBV30 | TRBD2 | NA | 15 | TGTGCCTGGAGTAGCGGGAAGGTTGGGACAGATACGCAGTATTTT | CAWSSGKVGTDTQYF
TRBJ2-1 | TRBV5-1 | NA | NA | 13 | TGCGCCAGCAGCTTGGGAGGAGTAGGTGAGCAGTTCTTC | CASSLGGVGEQFF
TRBJ2-7 | TRBV12-5 | TRBD2 | NA | 14 | TGTGCTAGTGGTGCTAGCGGTTTAACCTACGAGCAGTACTTC | CASGASGLTYEQYF
TRBJ1-1 | TRBV10-3 | NA | NA | 13 | TGTGCCACCTTCCGGGACTACAACACTGAAGCTTTCTTT | CATFRDYNTEAFF
TRBJ2-3 | TRBV11-2 | NA | NA | 15 | TGTGCCAGCAGCTTAGGTCAGGGGTTCACAGATACGCAGTATTTT | CASSLGQGFTDTQYF
TRBJ2-5 | TRBV5-1 | TRBD2 | once | 15 | TGCGCCAGCAGCTTGGTAGGTCTTGTTGGGGGGGAGCAGTACTTC | CASSLVGLVGGEQYF
TRBJ2-7 | TRBV5-6 | TRBD1 | NA | 15 | TGTGCCAGCAGCTGGGGACAGGGGGCAGTGTACGAGCAGTACTTC | CASSWGQGAVYEQYF
TRBJ2-2 | TRBV7-6 | TRBD2 | few | 18 | TGTGCCAGCAGCTTAGTCTCACTAGCGGGAGACGTCACCGGGGAGCTGTTTTTT | CASSLVSLAGDVTGELFF
TRBJ2-7 | TRBV5-1 | NA | NA | 14 | TGCGCCAGCAGCTTGGACGGGAGTCAGTACGAGCAGTACTTC | CASSLDGSQYEQYF